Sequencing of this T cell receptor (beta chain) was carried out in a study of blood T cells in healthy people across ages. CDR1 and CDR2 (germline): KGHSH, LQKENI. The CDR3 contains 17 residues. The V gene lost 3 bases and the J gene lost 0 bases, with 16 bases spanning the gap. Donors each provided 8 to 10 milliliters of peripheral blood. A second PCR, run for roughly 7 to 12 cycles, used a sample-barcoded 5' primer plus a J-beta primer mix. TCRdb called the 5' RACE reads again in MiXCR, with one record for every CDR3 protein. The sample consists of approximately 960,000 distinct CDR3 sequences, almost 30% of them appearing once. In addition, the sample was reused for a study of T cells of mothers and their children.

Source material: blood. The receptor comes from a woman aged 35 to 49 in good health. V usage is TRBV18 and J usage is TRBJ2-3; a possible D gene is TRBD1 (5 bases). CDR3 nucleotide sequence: TGTGCCAGCTCACCGATCCGACAGTCTTCTAGCACAGATACGCAGTATTTT. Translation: CASSPIRQSSSTDTQYF.